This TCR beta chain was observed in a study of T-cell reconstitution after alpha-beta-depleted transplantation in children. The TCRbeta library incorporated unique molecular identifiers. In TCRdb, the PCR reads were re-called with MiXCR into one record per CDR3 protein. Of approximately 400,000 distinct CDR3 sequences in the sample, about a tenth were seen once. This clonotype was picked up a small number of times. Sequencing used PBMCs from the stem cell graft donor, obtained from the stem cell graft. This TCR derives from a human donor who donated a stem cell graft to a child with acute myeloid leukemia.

The CDR3 coding sequence is TGTGCCAGCACACTAGACCGTCCTAGCCTCTTAGGGGCCGGCAGCGAGCAGTACTTC. It encodes CASTLDRPSLLGAGSEQYF. The genes are TRBV7-6 and TRBJ2-7, with D tentatively TRBD1 or TRBD2 (5 bases each). V was trimmed by 7 bases and J by 6 bases, leaving 34 bases between them. The V gene's germline CDR1 is SGHVS and CDR2 FNYEAQ. The CDR3 runs to 19 residues.